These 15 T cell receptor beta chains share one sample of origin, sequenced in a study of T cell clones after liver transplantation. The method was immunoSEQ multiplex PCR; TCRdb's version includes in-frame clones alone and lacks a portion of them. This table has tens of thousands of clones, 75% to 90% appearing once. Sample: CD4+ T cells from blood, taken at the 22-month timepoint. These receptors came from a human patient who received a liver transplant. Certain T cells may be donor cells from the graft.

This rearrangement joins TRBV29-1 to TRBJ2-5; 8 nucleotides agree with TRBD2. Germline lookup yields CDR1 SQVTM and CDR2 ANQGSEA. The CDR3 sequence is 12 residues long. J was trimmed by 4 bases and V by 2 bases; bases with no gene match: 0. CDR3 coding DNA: TGCAGCGTTGAACGGGGGGGAGAGACCCAGTACTTC. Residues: CSVERGGETQYF.

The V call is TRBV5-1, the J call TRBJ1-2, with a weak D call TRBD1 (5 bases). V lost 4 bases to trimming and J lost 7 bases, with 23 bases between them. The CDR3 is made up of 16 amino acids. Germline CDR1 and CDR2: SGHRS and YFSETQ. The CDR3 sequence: CASSSTQGFLTAGYTF. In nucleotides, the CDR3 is TGCGCCAGCAGCAGTACCCAGGGATTTTTAACGGCTGGCTACACCTTC.

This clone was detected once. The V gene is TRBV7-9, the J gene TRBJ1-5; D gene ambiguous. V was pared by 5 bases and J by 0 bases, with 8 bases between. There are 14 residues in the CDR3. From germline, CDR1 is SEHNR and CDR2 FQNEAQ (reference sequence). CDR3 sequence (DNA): TGTGCCAGCAGCAACGTCTATAGCAATCAGCCCCAGCATTTT. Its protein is CASSNVYSNQPQHF.

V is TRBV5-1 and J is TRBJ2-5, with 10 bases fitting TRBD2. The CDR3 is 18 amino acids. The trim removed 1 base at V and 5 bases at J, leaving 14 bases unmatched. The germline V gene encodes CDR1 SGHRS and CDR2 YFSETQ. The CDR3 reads CASSLIGQRGGRSETQYF. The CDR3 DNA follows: TGCGCCAGCAGCTTGATTGGCCAGCGGGGGGGCAGGTCGGAGACCCAGTACTTC.

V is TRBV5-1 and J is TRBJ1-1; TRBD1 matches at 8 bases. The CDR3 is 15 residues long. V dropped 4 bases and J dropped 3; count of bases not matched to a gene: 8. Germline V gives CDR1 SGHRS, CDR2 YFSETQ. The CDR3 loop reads CASSAGTGLDTEAFF. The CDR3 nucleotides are TGCGCCAGCAGCGCAGGGACAGGTCTCGACACTGAAGCTTTCTTT.

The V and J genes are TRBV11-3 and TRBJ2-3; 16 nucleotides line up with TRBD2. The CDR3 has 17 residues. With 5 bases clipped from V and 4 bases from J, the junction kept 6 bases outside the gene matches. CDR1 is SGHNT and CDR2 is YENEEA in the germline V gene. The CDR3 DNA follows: TGTGCCAGCAGCCCGGGACTAGCGGGAGGGAGCGCAGATACGCAGTATTTT. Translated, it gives CASSPGLAGGSADTQYF.

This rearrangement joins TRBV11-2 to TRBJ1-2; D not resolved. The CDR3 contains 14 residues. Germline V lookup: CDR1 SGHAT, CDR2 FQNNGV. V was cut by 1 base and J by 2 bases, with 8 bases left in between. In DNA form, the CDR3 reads TGTGCCAGCAGCTTAGGGGCAGGAAACTATGGCTACACCTTC. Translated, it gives CASSLGAGNYGYTF. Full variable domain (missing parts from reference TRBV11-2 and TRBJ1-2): EAGVAQSPRYKIIEKRQSVAFWCNPISGHATLYWYQQILGQGPKLLIQFQNNGVVDDSQLPKDRFSAERLKGVDSTLKIQPAKLEDSAVYLCASSLGAGNYGYTFGSGTRLTVV.

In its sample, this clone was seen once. CDR3 loop: CASTGRPYEQYF. The CDR3 coding sequence is TGTGCCAGTACCGGGAGGCCATACGAGCAGTACTTC. The J gene is TRBJ2-7, the V gene TRBV6-1, with TRBD2 matching over 7 bases. The CDR3 sequence is 12 residues long. With V trimmed by 9 bases and J by 4 bases, 6 bases remained unmatched. CDR1 is MNHNS, CDR2 SASEGT, per germline.

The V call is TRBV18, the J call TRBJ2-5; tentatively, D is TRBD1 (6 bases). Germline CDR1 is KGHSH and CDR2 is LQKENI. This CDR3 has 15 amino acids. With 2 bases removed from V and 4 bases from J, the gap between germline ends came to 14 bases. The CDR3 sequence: CASSPNQGRGETQYF. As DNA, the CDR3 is TGTGCCAGCTCACCAAATCAGGGGCGCGGAGAGACCCAGTACTTC.

CDR3 sequence reads: CASSPGVGTEAFF. The CDR3 DNA reads TGTGCCAGCTCTCCGGGGGTCGGCACTGAAGCTTTCTTT. V gene TRBV18 combines with J gene TRBJ1-1; tentatively, D is TRBD1 (5 bases). This CDR3 has 13 residues. Trimming left V 6 bases short and J 4 bases short, with 12 bases between. Germline values: CDR1 KGHSH, CDR2 LQKENI.

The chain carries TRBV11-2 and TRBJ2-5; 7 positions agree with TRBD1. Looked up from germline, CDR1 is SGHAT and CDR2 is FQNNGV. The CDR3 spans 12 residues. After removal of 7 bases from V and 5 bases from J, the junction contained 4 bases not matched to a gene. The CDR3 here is CASNDRVETQYF. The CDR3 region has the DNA TGTGCCAGCAACGACAGGGTGGAGACCCAGTACTTC.

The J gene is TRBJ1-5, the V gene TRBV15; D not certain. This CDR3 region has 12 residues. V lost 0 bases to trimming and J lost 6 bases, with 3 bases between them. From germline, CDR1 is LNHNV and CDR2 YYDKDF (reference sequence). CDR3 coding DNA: TGTGCCACCAGCAGAGATACTCAGCCCCAGCATTTT. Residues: CATSRDTQPQHF.

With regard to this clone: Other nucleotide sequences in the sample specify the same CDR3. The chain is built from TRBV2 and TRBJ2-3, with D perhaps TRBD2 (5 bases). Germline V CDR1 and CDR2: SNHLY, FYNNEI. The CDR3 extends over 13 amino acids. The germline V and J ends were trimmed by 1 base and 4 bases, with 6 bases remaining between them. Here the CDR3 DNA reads TGTGCCAGCAGTGAAGGGGGAGCAGATACGCAGTATTTT. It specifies CASSEGGADTQYF.

The CDR3 DNA reads TGTGCCAGCAGTTCGGGAGTGGGTTGGTACGAGCAGTACTTC. Translation: CASSSGVGWYEQYF. The gene calls are TRBV6-6 and TRBJ2-7, with D tentatively TRBD2 (6 bases). Trimming took 4 bases from V and 4 from J, leaving 14 bases between them. The V gene's germline CDR1 is MNHNY and CDR2 SVGAGI (reference sequence). The CDR3 contains 14 residues.

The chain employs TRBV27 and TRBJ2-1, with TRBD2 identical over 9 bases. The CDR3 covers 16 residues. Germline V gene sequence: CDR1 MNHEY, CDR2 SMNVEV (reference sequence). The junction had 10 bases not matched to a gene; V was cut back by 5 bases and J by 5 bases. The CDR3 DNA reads TGTGCCAGCAGTCCTATAGCGGGAGTGATCCACAATGAGCAGTTCTTC. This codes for CASSPIAGVIHNEQFF.